The sequence of this T cell receptor (delta chain) was determined in a study of gamma-delta T cells after stem cell transplantation. TCRdb reanalysed the RT-PCR reads via CATT. The table shows about a thousand delta-chain clones, with 0.95% to 1.5% occurring only once. This clone showed up just a few times. The sequenced sample was gamma-delta T cells. The source is a human donor. It is not recorded whose cells these are; they may come from a transplant donor.

CDR3 coding DNA: TGTGCCTGTGACACCGTTAGTGGGGGAGGCTCCTGGGACACCCGACAGATGTTTTTC. The encoded protein is CACDTVSGGGSWDTRQMFF. The chain couples TRDV2 to TRDJ3; 7 nucleotides agree with TRDD3. This CDR3 is 19 amino acids long. CDR1 is GEAIGNYY, CDR2 EKD, per germline. Germline trimming cut 0 bases from V and 0 bases from J; bases unmatched to any gene: 7.